This T cell receptor beta chain derives from a study of Ad26.COV2.S vaccination and SARS-CoV-2 variants. General observations from the study: The study found similar non-spike TCR breadth in vaccine and placebo recipients. Measures of TCR breadth and depth may have fallen short of total T cell responses.

Generated by immunoSEQ multiplex PCR, the TCRdb table keeps only in-frame clones and is missing some. Altogether around 250,000 clones are present, about 89% being singletons, with the ten largest covering over 2.5%. The CDR3 has 14 amino acids. V gave up 4 bases and J gave up 9 bases; unmatched junction bases: 8. Germline V gene data show CDR1 as SEHNR and CDR2 as FQNEAQ (reference sequence). As for treatment: 19 received Ad26.COV2.S at low or high dose, single or two shots; 5 received placebo; per-sample allocation not given. The samples date from day 63 after the first vaccine or placebo injection. This clone has at least ten counts. Its matching antigen is unknown.

This clonotype was obtained from a person between 18 and 59 years old who received the Ad26.COV2.S COVID-19 vaccine or a placebo. The sequences come from peripheral blood, collected in a trial of Ad26.COV2.S vaccine versus placebo. This chain links TRBV7-9 with TRBJ1-4; 7 nucleotides agree with TRBD1. This chain's CDR3 is CASSSSDRDKKLFF. The CDR3 coding sequence is TGTGCCAGCAGCTCGAGTGACAGGGATAAAAAACTGTTTTTT.